The next 17 T cell receptor beta chains were all read from a single sample in a study of CD8 T cells in Susac syndrome. Reverse transcription used about 0.45 to 1 ug RNA and random hexamers. TCRdb reprocessed the immunoSEQ multiplex PCR reads via MiXCR and lists one record per CDR3 protein. The sample carries some 240,000 distinct CDR3 sequences, roughly 95% recorded once. Sequencing was done on a sample of CD4+ T cells from PBMCs. Every receptor here comes from a human donor with Susac syndrome.

This rearrangement joins TRBV29-1 to TRBJ1-2; D unclear. V was shortened by 3 bases and J by 8 bases, with 10 bases between the two germline ends. Germline CDR1 and CDR2: SQVTM and ANQGSEA. This CDR3 region has 11 residues. The CDR3 DNA is TGCAGCGTTGAGGTTGGCGGCGGCTACACCTTC. This encodes CSVEVGGGYTF.

V is TRBV29-1 and J is TRBJ2-3; the D is unclear. The CDR3 spans 15 residues. The V end was cut by 6 bases, the J end by 2 bases, with 18 bases between. The V gene's germline CDR1 is SQVTM and CDR2 ANQGSEA. CDR3: CSVPLTGGSTDTQYF. The CDR3 DNA reads TGCAGCGTACCCCTCACGGGCGGTTCCACAGATACGCAGTATTTT.

CDR3 in amino acids: CSDTGTGGTDTQYF. The DNA of the CDR3 is TGCAGCGACACCGGGACAGGGGGCACAGATACGCAGTATTTT. The chain has TRBV29-1 and TRBJ2-3; 10 nucleotides line up with TRBD1. Looked up from germline, CDR1 is SQVTM and CDR2 is ANQGSEA. This CDR3 comprises 14 residues. The trim removed 7 bases at V and 1 base at J, leaving 5 bases unmatched.

This clonotype was detected once. This chain joins TRBV2 and TRBJ2-2, with TRBD1 matching 10 bases. Germline CDR1 is SNHLY and CDR2 is FYNNEI. V was pared by 10 bases and J by 5 bases, with 10 bases of the junction left unmatched. This CDR3 has 15 residues. CDR3 loop: CANKPGTGVTGELFF. DNA for the CDR3: TGTGCCAACAAACCGGGGACAGGGGTTACCGGGGAGCTGTTTTTT.

The chain recombines TRBV7-9 with TRBJ1-1; D is unclear. The V gene's germline CDR1 is SEHNR and CDR2 FQNEAQ (reference sequence). The CDR3 has 12 amino acids. V lost 8 bases and J lost 3, with 10 bases in between. The CDR3 spells CASGKKDTEAFF. CDR3 nucleotide sequence: TGTGCCAGCGGAAAGAAGGACACTGAAGCTTTCTTT.

The rearrangement joins TRBV19 to TRBJ2-1; D gene uncertain. This CDR3 contains 14 residues. V was clipped by 4 bases and J by 0 bases, with 7 bases between them. Germline V gene lookup returns CDR1 LNHDA and CDR2 SQIVND (reference sequence). The DNA for the CDR3 is TGTGCCAGTAGTAGCAGCAGCTCCTACAATGAGCAGTTCTTC. Amino acid sequence: CASSSSSSYNEQFF. Looking up the rest from reference TRBV19 and TRBJ2-1 gives the full variable domain: DGGITQSPKYLFRKEGQNVTLSCEQNLNHDAMYWYRQDPGQGLRLIYYSQIVNDFQKGDIAEGYSVSREKKESFPLTVTSAQKNPTAFYLCASSSSSSYNEQFFGPGTRLTVL.

V and J are TRBV30 and TRBJ2-6, with D tentatively TRBD1 (6 bases). V lost 3 bases, J lost 0 bases, and 9 bases lay in between. Germline loops: CDR1 GTSNPN, CDR2 SVGIG (reference sequence). The CDR3 loop spans 15 amino acids. The CDR3: CAWSRDISGANVLTF. The CDR3 DNA is TGTGCCTGGAGCCGGGACATCTCTGGGGCCAACGTCCTGACTTTC.

This clonotype appeared a single time. This rearrangement joins TRBV28 to TRBJ1-1; D is undetermined. This CDR3 is 14 amino acids long. Trimming took 5 bases from V and 1 from J, leaving 11 bases between them. Germline V CDR1 and CDR2: MDHEN, SYDVKM. CDR3 loop: CASSPPPSNTEAFF. In DNA form, the CDR3 reads TGTGCCAGCAGTCCCCCCCCTTCGAACACTGAAGCTTTCTTT.

The chain recombines TRBV2 with TRBJ2-5, with D unresolved. Germline V gene data show CDR1 as SNHLY and CDR2 as FYNNEI. The CDR3 is made up of 12 amino acids. V was shortened by 3 bases and J by 5 bases, with 7 bases between the two germline ends. This CDR3 reads CASSDFMETQYF. In DNA form, the CDR3 reads TGTGCCAGCAGTGATTTTATGGAGACCCAGTACTTC.

This chain connects TRBV12-3 or TRBV12-4 to TRBJ2-3, with 7 bases identical to TRBD2. The CDR3 is 15 residues long. V lost 6 bases, J lost 6 bases, and 12 bases stayed unmatched. CDR3 coding DNA: TGTGCCAGCAGCGTAGCGGGCCTCCCCAGGGATACGCAGTATTTT. Protein: CASSVAGLPRDTQYF.

The chain is built from TRBV28 and TRBJ2-7, with TRBD2 identical over 14 bases. Germline trimming cut 9 bases from V and 3 bases from J; bases unmatched to any gene: 7. Germline V lookup: CDR1 MDHEN, CDR2 SYDVKM. The CDR3 sequence is 15 residues long. CDR3: CASTSGTSGSYEQYF. The CDR3, as DNA: TGTGCCAGTACATCCGGGACTAGCGGGAGCTACGAGCAGTACTTC. Variable domain in full (rest from reference TRBV28 and TRBJ2-7): DVKVTQSSRYLVKRTGEKVFLECVQDMDHENMFWYRQDPGLGLRLIYFSYDVKMKEKGDIPEGYSVSREKKERFSLILESASTNQTSMYLCASTSGTSGSYEQYFGPGTRLTVT.

The chain combines TRBV20-1 with TRBJ1-5; D is uncertain. Deletions cut 3 bases from V and 2 bases from J, with 11 bases between. The CDR3 covers 14 residues. Germline V CDR1 and CDR2: DFQATT, SNEGSKA (reference sequence). In DNA, the CDR3 is TGCAGTGCTAGCCGGGCCGGGGGCAATCAGCCCCAGCATTTT. It encodes CSASRAGGNQPQHF.

The CDR3 DNA reads TGTGCCAGCAGCTTGAGGACAGGGGGAAACACCATATATTTT. Translated: CASSLRTGGNTIYF. The chain combines TRBV11-2 with TRBJ1-3; 8 positions match TRBD1. Looked up from germline, CDR1 is SGHAT and CDR2 is FQNNGV. Germline trimming cut 3 bases from V and 4 bases from J; bases unmatched to any gene: 2. The CDR3 is 14 amino acids.

The CDR3: CASGLPRGSGNEQFF. CDR3 bases: TGTGCTAGTGGTTTACCCAGGGGGTCTGGGAATGAGCAGTTCTTC. The chain combines TRBV12-5 with TRBJ2-1; 7 bases align to TRBD1. The trim removed 3 bases at V and 7 bases at J, leaving 9 bases unmatched. CDR3 size: 15 residues. The V gene's germline CDR1 is LGHNT and CDR2 FRNRAP. The full variable domain, with the rest looked up from reference TRBV12-5 and TRBJ2-1, is DARVTQTPRHKVTEMGQEVTMRCQPILGHNTVFWYRQTMMQGLELLAYFRNRAPLDDSGMPKDRFSAEMPDATLATLKIQPSEPRDSAVYFCASGLPRGSGNEQFFGPGTRLTVL.

The rearrangement links TRBV5-1 to TRBJ2-2; D is ambiguous. This CDR3 is 17 amino acids long. From germline, CDR1 is SGHRS and CDR2 YFSETQ. V shed 0 bases and J shed 6 bases, with 18 bases lying between them. This chain's CDR3 is CASSLVVTTPAAGELFF. The CDR3 DNA follows: TGCGCCAGCAGCTTGGTGGTGACGACCCCTGCCGCCGGGGAGCTGTTTTTT.

The rearrangement links TRBV13 to TRBJ2-5; 8 bases line up with TRBD2. This CDR3 comprises 16 residues. Germline CDR1 is PRHDT and CDR2 is FYEKMQ (reference sequence). V was pared by 2 bases and J by 4 bases, with 9 bases of the junction left unmatched. For the CDR3, the DNA is TGTGCCAGCAGCTTAAGACTAGCGAGCACTTCAGAGACCCAGTACTTC. Protein sequence: CASSLRLASTSETQYF.

The chain has TRBV27 and TRBJ2-7, with a tentative D call TRBD1 (6 bases). In germline, CDR1 is MNHEY, CDR2 SMNVEV (reference sequence). The V and J ends lost 6 bases and 2 bases respectively, with 14 bases between them. This CDR3 comprises 14 residues. CDR3 loop: CASSTRGFAYEQYF. CDR3 nucleotide sequence: TGTGCCAGCAGCACCAGGGGATTCGCCTACGAGCAGTACTTC.